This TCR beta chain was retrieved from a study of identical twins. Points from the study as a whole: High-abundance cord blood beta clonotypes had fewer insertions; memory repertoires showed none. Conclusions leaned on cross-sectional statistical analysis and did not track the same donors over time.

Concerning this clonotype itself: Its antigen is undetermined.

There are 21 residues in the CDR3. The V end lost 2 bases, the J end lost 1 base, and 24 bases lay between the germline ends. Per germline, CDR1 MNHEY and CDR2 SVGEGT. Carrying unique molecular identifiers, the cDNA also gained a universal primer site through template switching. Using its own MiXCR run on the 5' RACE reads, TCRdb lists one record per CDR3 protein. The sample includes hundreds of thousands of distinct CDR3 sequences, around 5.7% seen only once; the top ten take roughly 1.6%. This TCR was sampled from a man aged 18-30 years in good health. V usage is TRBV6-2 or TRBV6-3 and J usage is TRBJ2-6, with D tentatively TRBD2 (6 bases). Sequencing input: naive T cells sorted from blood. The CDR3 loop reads CASSYQWNIWEAFSGANVLTF. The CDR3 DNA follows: TGTGCCAGCAGTTACCAGTGGAACATATGGGAGGCGTTTTCTGGGGCCAACGTCCTGACTTTC.